The rows below give T cell receptor beta chains drawn from one sample of a study of shared clonotypes between healthy human individuals. Assay: immunoSEQ multiplex PCR; the TCRdb copy retains only in-frame clones and omits some. The data show 490,000 or so clones, roughly 78% seen once. The sample consisted of PBMCs. Receptor source: a woman between 40 and 50 years old in good health. Some clones in this sample may be carry-over from other donors' samples. Each CDR3 is given with its conserved first and last residue. Each record gives: J gene, D gene, V gene, clone size, CDR3 DNA, CDR3 protein. A D gene is named only where the DNA matches it firmly. Clone size is given for some rows only: seen once, a few or many times, or a class if the clone is expanded.

TRBJ1-3,NA,TRBV6-5,once,TGTGCCAGCAGTCGGGACCAGAGCTCTGGAAACACCATATATTTT,CASSRDQSSGNTIYF
TRBJ2-2,TRBD2,TRBV11-3,NA,TGTGCCAGCAGTCCCGTAGCGGGAGTTACCGGGGAGCTGTTTTTT,CASSPVAGVTGELFF
TRBJ1-2,NA,TRBV6-5,NA,TGTGCCAGCAGACAGGGCGACTATGGCTACACCTTC,CASRQGDYGYTF
TRBJ2-7,NA,TRBV27,NA,TGTGCCAGCAGCGCCACAGGGTATGGCGAGCAGTACTTC,CASSATGYGEQYF
TRBJ2-1,NA,TRBV2,NA,TGTGCCAGCAGTGAGCCCGAGGGGGGCAAGCTTGAGCAGTTCTTC,CASSEPEGGKLEQFF
TRBJ2-3,NA,TRBV7-2,NA,TGTGCCAGCAGCTTAATCGATACAGATACGCAGTATTTT,CASSLIDTDTQYF
TRBJ2-1,NA,TRBV11-2,once,TGTGCCAGCGGTGGTGAGCTTGAGCAGTTCTTC,CASGGELEQFF
TRBJ1-4,NA,TRBV7-9,NA,TGTGCCAGCAGACCCTCCTCGTCCGGAAAACTGCTTTTT,CASRPSSSGKLLF
TRBJ2-5,TRBD1,TRBV15,NA,TGTGCCACCAGCAGAGAGGGGGACAGGGCAGAGACCCAGTACTTC,CATSREGDRAETQYF
TRBJ2-7,TRBD2,TRBV19,NA,TGTGCCAGTAAGATCCAGCGGGGGTCCTACGAGCAGTACTTC,CASKIQRGSYEQYF
TRBJ2-3,NA,TRBV10-1,NA,TGCGCCAGCAGTGAAGCAGGGGCGTACACGCAGTATTTT,CASSEAGAYTQYF
TRBJ2-1,TRBD2,TRBV28,NA,TGTGCCAGCAGTTTAGCGGGAGGGCTTCTCTATGAGCAGTTCTTC,CASSLAGGLLYEQFF
TRBJ2-5,TRBD2,TRBV11-2,NA,TGTGCCAGCAGCTTAAGGTGGCGACTAGCGGGAGGGACAGAGACCCAGTACTTC,CASSLRWRLAGGTETQYF
TRBJ2-7,NA,TRBV30,NA,TGTGCCTGGAGTGCTGATAGCTCCGAGCAGTACTTC,CAWSADSSEQYF
TRBJ1-5,TRBD1,TRBV2,NA,TGTGCCAGCAGTGCAGACAGGGGCCATTCCCAGCCCCAGCATTTT,CASSADRGHSQPQHF
TRBJ2-1,TRBD2,TRBV7-9,NA,TGTGCCAGCAGCCCACCGGCTAGCGGGTACAATGAGCAGTTCTTC,CASSPPASGYNEQFF
TRBJ2-3,TRBD2,TRBV5-1,NA,TGCGCCAGCAGCGATCTGACTAGCGGGAACACAGATACGCAGTATTTT,CASSDLTSGNTDTQYF
TRBJ1-6,NA,TRBV27,NA,TGTGCCAGCAGTTCGCTAAAACAGGGAGGTTTTAATTCACCCCTCCACTTT,CASSSLKQGGFNSPLHF
TRBJ2-1,NA,TRBV23-1,NA,TGCGCCAGCAGTCAATCCCCTAGCTCCTACAATGAGCAGTTCTTC,CASSQSPSSYNEQFF
TRBJ2-7,TRBD2,TRBV7-2,NA,TGTGCCAGCAGCGTGAAGGGACTAGGCCTCTCCTACGAGCAGTACTTC,CASSVKGLGLSYEQYF
TRBJ1-1,TRBD1,TRBV5-1,NA,TGCGCCAGTGGGCAGGGGGCCGTGAACACTGAAGCTTTCTTT,CASGQGAVNTEAFF
TRBJ1-1,NA,TRBV7-8,NA,TGTGCCAGCAGCTTAGCAAGACAGGTGAACACTGAAGCTTTCTTT,CASSLARQVNTEAFF
TRBJ2-1,NA,TRBV27,NA,TGTGCCAGCACCGGGACTTTGGGTCATGAGCAGTTCTTC,CASTGTLGHEQFF
TRBJ2-3,NA,TRBV2,NA,TGTGCCAGCAGTGAAGCACCCCTCAGGGCGCAGTATTTT,CASSEAPLRAQYF
TRBJ2-3,NA,TRBV10-3,NA,TGTGCCATCAGAAACCCAAGCACAGATACGCAGTATTTT,CAIRNPSTDTQYF
TRBJ2-2,TRBD1,TRBV4-2,few,TGTGCCAGCAGCCAAGTTGACAGGGGGCCGGACACCGGGGAGCTGTTTTTT,CASSQVDRGPDTGELFF
TRBJ2-3,NA,TRBV28,NA,TGTGCCAGCGGTGGGGGCTATGGCACAGATACGCAGTATTTT,CASGGGYGTDTQYF
TRBJ2-7,NA,TRBV29-1,NA,TGCAGCGTTGAAGAGGGGATCGACGAGCAGTACTTC,CSVEEGIDEQYF
TRBJ2-7,TRBD1,TRBV19,NA,TGTGCCAGTAGTTTAAGGGACAGGGGTTCCTACGAGCAGTACTTC,CASSLRDRGSYEQYF
TRBJ2-1,NA,TRBV29-1,NA,TGCAGCGTCGCTGACCGAAGAAACTCCTACAATGAGCAGTTCTTC,CSVADRRNSYNEQFF
TRBJ1-5,TRBD1,TRBV2,NA,TGTGCCAGCGGCGGACAGGGCATGGTGCAGCCCCAGCATTTT,CASGGQGMVQPQHF
TRBJ2-3,TRBD2,TRBV5-6,NA,TGTGCCAGCAGCCCTCTAAGCGGGAGGGCAGATACGCAGTATTTT,CASSPLSGRADTQYF
TRBJ2-3,TRBD2,TRBV19,NA,TGTGCCAGTAGTATTGGGCTAGCGGGCCCAGATACGCAGTATTTT,CASSIGLAGPDTQYF
TRBJ2-7,TRBD2,TRBV4-1,NA,TGCGCCAGCAGCCAAGAAAGACTAGCGGGAGTCTACGAGCAGTACTTC,CASSQERLAGVYEQYF
TRBJ2-3,NA,TRBV4-2,NA,TGTGCCAGCAGCCAAGAGTTCAGTGGGGGGAGGGATACGCAGTATTTT,CASSQEFSGGRDTQYF
TRBJ2-7,TRBD1,TRBV9,NA,TGTGCCAGCAGCTCCACAGGGGACGAGCAGTACTTC,CASSSTGDEQYF
TRBJ2-7,TRBD1,TRBV28,NA,TGTGCCAGCAGTTCCGGGACAGGCGGACACTTC,CASSSGTGGHF
TRBJ2-1,NA,TRBV4-3,NA,TGCGCCAGCAGCCAAGCTAGTCTAGCCCGGGGGAATGAGCAGTTCTTC,CASSQASLARGNEQFF
TRBJ1-2,NA,TRBV5-6,NA,TGTGCCAGCAGCCCCACCCGGGACTTTAACTATGGCTACACCTTC,CASSPTRDFNYGYTF
TRBJ2-3,NA,TRBV5-1,NA,TGCGCCAGCAGCTCACAGGGAGGCACAGATACGCAGTATTTT,CASSSQGGTDTQYF
TRBJ1-1,NA,TRBV2,once,TGTGCCAGCAGTGTGGGGCTGAACACTGAAGCTTTCTTT,CASSVGLNTEAFF
TRBJ2-7,TRBD2,TRBV19,NA,TGTGCCAGTAGGCCAGCCGCACTAGCGGGAGGGCCCGAGCAGTACTTC,CASRPAALAGGPEQYF
TRBJ2-7,NA,TRBV10-3,NA,TGTGCCATCAGTGAAAGACCAGACCCCTACGAGCAGTACTTC,CAISERPDPYEQYF
TRBJ2-1,NA,TRBV7-2,NA,TGTGCCAGCAGCTTCGACAGCAGCTCCTACAATGAGCAGTTCTTC,CASSFDSSSYNEQFF
TRBJ2-7,NA,TRBV7-2,NA,TGTGCCAGCAGCGTGAGGGGTGTAGACGTTTGGGAGCAGTACTTC,CASSVRGVDVWEQYF
TRBJ2-6,NA,TRBV4-2,NA,TGTGCCAGCAGCCAAGAAACAGACTCTGGGGCCAACGTCCTGACTTTC,CASSQETDSGANVLTF
TRBJ1-4,NA,TRBV6-1,NA,TGTGCCAGCAGTGAAATAGATGGGGGGTACGAAAAACTGTTTTTT,CASSEIDGGYEKLFF